This T cell receptor beta chain comes out of a study of human T cells and chemical hapten exposure. Indicated time point: patch test 3, about 24 weeks after DPC sensitization. Noted treatment: therapeutic diphenylcyclopropenone sensitization with weekly scalp DPC. In the library, unique molecular identifiers were attached to individual cDNA molecules. TCRdb processed the RACE reads anew with MiXCR; each CDR3 protein has one entry. The table has approximately 97,000 distinct CDR3 sequences, 27% seen once. Regarding this clonotype: Just one base apart from a much larger clone, this may be a read error.

Looked up from germline, CDR1 is DFQATT and CDR2 is SNEGSKA (reference sequence). This CDR3 comprises 17 residues. The clonotype was recovered from a man aged 40-49 years with alopecia areata. Some clones in this sample may be carry-over from other donors' samples. The sample was whole blood, taken in connection with sensitization to the hapten diphenylcyclopropenone (DPC). V usage is TRBV20-1 and J usage is TRBJ2-2; D may be TRBD2 (7 bases). The CDR3 DNA sequence: TGCAGTGCTCGATTACCGGGGGGCGTTGGGGTCACCGGGGAGCTGATTTTT. This encodes CSARLPGGVGVTGELIF.